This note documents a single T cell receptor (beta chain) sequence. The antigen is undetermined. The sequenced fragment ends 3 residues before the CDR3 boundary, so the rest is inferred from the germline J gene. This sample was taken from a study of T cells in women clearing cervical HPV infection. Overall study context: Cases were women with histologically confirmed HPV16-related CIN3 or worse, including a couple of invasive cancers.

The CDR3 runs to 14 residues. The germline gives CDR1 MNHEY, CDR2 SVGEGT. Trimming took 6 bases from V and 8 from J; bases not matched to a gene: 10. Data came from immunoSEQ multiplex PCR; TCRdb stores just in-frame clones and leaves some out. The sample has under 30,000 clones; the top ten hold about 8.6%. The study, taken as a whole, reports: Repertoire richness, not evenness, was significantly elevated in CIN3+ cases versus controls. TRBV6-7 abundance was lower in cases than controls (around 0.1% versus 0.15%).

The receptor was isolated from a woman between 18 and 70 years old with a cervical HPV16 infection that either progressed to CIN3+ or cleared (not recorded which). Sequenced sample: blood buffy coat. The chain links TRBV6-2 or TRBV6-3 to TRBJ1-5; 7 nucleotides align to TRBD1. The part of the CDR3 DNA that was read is TGTGCCAGCAGCGCCGGGACAGCACAGGAGCCC. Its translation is CASSAGTAQEP. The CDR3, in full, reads CASSAGTAQEPQHF.